This T cell receptor beta chain was retrieved from a study of cytomegalovirus exposure and HLA in healthy donors. PCR involved 60 Vbeta and 13 Jbeta primers. The assay was immunoSEQ multiplex PCR, and TCRdb's table has in-frame clones only and misses some. The sample yields around 45,000 clones, 70% to 80% seen once. As to this clone: Its antigen is not identified.

Study conclusions and caveats: Published work reported that the classifier diagnosed cytomegalovirus status with high specificity and sensitivity. Highest at DRB1 and lowest at HLA-C, TCR association rates differed among HLA loci in a later analysis.

Germline V gene lookup returns CDR1 SNHLY and CDR2 FYNNEI. The ends were cut back, 5 bases at V and 2 bases at J, with 13 bases in the middle. The CDR3 totals 14 residues. The source material was PBMCs. The sequence derives from a young man in good health and CMV-seronegative. The chain links TRBV2 to TRBJ2-7, with D unresolved. CDR3 sequence: CASSRTNPTYEQYF. CDR3 DNA: TGTGCCAGCAGTAGAACAAACCCAACCTACGAGCAGTACTTC.